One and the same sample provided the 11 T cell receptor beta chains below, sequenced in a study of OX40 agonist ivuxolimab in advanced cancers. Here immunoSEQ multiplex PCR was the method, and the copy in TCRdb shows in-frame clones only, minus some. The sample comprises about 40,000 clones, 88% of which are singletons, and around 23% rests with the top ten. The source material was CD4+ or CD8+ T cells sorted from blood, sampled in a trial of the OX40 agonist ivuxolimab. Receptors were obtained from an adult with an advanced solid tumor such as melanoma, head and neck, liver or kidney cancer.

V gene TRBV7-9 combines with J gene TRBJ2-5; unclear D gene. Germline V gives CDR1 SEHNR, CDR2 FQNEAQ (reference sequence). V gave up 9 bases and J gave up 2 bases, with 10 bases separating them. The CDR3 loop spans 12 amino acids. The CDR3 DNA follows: TGTGCCAGGGGATCAGGACAAGAGACCCAGTACTTC. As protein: CARGSGQETQYF.

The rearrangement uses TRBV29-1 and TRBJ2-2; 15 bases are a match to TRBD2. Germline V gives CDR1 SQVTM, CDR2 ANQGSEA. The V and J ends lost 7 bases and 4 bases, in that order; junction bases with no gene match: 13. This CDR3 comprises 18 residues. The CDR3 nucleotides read TGCAGCGCCCTATCCGGACTAGCGGGAGGGCCGGGCACCGGGGAGCTGTTTTTT. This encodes CSALSGLAGGPGTGELFF.

This CDR3 reads CASSSPVRASTDTQYF. Written as DNA, the CDR3 is TGTGCCAGCAGCTCACCTGTCCGGGCTAGCACAGATACGCAGTATTTT. The gene calls are TRBV5-6 and TRBJ2-3; no firm D call. V was shortened by 3 bases and J by 0 bases, with 14 bases between the two germline ends. The CDR3 totals 16 residues. The germline V gene has CDR1 SGHDT and CDR2 YYEEEE.

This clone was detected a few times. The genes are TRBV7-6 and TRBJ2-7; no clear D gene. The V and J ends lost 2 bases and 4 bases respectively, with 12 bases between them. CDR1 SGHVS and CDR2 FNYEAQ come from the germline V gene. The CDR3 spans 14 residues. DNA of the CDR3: TGTGCCAGCAGCTTATACGGAAGACAATACGAGCAGTACTTC. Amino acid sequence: CASSLYGRQYEQYF.

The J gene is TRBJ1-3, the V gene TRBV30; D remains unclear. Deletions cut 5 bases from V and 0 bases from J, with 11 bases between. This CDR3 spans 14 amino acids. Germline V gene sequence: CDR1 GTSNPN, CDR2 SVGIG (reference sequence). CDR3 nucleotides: TGTGCCTGGGCTGACGGAGCCTCTGGAAACACCATATATTTT. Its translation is CAWADGASGNTIYF. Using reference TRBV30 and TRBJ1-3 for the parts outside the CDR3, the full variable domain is SQTIHQWPATLVQPVGSPLSLECTVEGTSNPNLYWYRQAAGRGLQLLFYSVGIGQISSEVPQNLSASRPQDRQFILSSKKLLLSDSGFYLCAWADGASGNTIYFGEGSWLTVV.

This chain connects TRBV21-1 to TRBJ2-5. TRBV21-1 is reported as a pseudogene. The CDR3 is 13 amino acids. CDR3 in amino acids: CASSNWVEETQYF. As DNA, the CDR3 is TGTGCCAGCAGCAACTGGGTGGAAGAGACCCAGTACTTC.

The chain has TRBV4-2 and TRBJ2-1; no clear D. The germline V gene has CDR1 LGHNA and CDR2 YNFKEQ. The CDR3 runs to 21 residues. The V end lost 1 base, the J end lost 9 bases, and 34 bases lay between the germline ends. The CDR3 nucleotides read TGTGCCAGCAGCCAAGTCCCCCTGGCGGTGGTAATGGGTAAACATCCTAGTGAGCAGTTCTTC. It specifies CASSQVPLAVVMGKHPSEQFF.

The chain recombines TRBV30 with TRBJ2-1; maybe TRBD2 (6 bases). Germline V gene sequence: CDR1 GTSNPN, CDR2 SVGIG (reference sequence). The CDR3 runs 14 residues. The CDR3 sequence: CALGTLQRVNEQFF. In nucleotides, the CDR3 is TGTGCACTCGGGACTCTACAACGGGTCAATGAGCAGTTCTTC. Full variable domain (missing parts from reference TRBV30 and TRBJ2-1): SQTIHQWPATLVQPVGSPLSLECTVEGTSNPNLYWYRQAAGRGLQLLFYSVGIGQISSEVPQNLSASRPQDRQFILSSKKLLLSDSGFYLCALGTLQRVNEQFFGPGTRLTVL.

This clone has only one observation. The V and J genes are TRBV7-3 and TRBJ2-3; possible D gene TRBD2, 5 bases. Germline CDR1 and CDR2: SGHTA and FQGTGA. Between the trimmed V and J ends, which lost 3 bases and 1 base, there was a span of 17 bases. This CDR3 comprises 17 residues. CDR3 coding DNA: TGTGCCAGCAGCTTTACTGTTCGAGGGCCGGGCACAGATACGCAGTATTTT. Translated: CASSFTVRGPGTDTQYF.

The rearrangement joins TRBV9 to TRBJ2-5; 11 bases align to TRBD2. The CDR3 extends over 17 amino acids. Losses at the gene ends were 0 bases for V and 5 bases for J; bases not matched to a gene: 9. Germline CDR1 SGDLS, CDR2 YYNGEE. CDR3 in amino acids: CASSVGGLAGGRETQYF. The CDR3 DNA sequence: TGTGCCAGCAGCGTAGGAGGGCTAGCGGGAGGTCGGGAGACCCAGTACTTC.

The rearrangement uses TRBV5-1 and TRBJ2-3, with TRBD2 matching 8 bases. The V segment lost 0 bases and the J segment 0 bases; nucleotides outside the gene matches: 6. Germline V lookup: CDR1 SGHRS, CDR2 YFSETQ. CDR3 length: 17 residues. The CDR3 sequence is CASSLATTSGSTDTQYF. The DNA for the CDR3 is TGCGCCAGCAGCTTGGCCACCACTAGCGGAAGCACAGATACGCAGTATTTT. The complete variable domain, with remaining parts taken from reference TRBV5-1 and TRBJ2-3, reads KAGVTQTPRYLIKTRGQQVTLSCSPISGHRSVSWYQQTPGQGLQFLFEYFSETQRNKGNFPGRFSGRQFSNSRSEMNVSTLELGDSALYLCASSLATTSGSTDTQYFGPGTRLTVL.